The 12 T cell receptor beta chains given below trace back to one sample, sequenced in a study of tumor-infiltrating lymphocytes in primary liver carcinoma. Co-extraction yielded RNA and DNA from around 20-30 mg of unsorted bulk tissue. Total RNA amounting to around 530 ng was the source from which TCR beta cDNA was made with a constant-region primer. ARM-PCR, slightly modified, supplied the TCR beta libraries through three nested multiplex PCR rounds. Use of TRBV1-TRBV30 forward primers with a C-beta reverse primer characterized the first two PCR rounds, which lasted about 10 cycles each. TCRdb passed the multiplex PCR reads through MiXCR, listing each CDR3 protein once. Seen here are around 100,000 distinct CDR3 sequences, roughly 69% observed once, and the top ten hold 9.5%. Sequencing input: liver tumor tissue from sampling region 5. As for subset: tumor region T5, tumor centre. The receptors here all came from a woman in her fifties or sixties with primary liver carcinoma and hepatitis B virus infection.

The genes are TRBV6-1 and TRBJ2-1; D is uncertain. Per germline, CDR1 MNHNS and CDR2 SASEGT. This CDR3 has 16 residues. For the CDR3, the DNA is TGTGTCAACAGTCATGGGCTGAGGCGAGACTACAATGAGCAGTTCTTC. It translates to CVNSHGLRRDYNEQFF.

A note on this clonotype: An end of the junction does not agree with germline; a read error may underlie this. V is TRBV29-1 and J is TRBJ1-2; 9 nucleotides agree with TRBD1. The CDR3 sequence is 14 residues long. Germline CDR1 reads SQVTM; CDR2 reads ANQGSEA. The chain's CDR3 is CSLEGQGQNYDYTF. CDR3 bases: TGCAGCCTTGAGGGACAGGGACAGAACTATGACTACACCTTC.

This clonotype was counted at least ten times. V usage is TRBV5-1 and J usage is TRBJ1-2; D unclear. V was shortened by 1 base and J by 0 bases, with 7 bases between the two germline ends. CDR3 length equals 14 residues. CDR1 SGHRS and CDR2 YFSETQ come from the germline V gene. The chain's CDR3 is CASSLSRANYGYTF. Written as DNA, the CDR3 is TGCGCCAGCAGCTTGAGCCGAGCTAACTATGGCTACACCTTC. Full variable domain (remainder filled in from reference TRBV5-1 and TRBJ1-2): KAGVTQTPRYLIKTRGQQVTLSCSPISGHRSVSWYQQTPGQGLQFLFEYFSETQRNKGNFPGRFSGRQFSNSRSEMNVSTLELGDSALYLCASSLSRANYGYTFGSGTRLTVV.

This clonotype was detected only once. The V call is TRBV5-1, the J call TRBJ2-7, with D possibly TRBD2 on 5 matching bases. Germline lookup yields CDR1 SGHRS and CDR2 YFSETQ. This CDR3 contains 13 residues. Trimming took 5 bases from V and 3 from J, leaving 12 bases between them. CDR3 sequence: CASSPAGHYEQYF. The CDR3 nucleotides are TGCGCCAGCAGTCCCGCGGGCCACTACGAGCAGTACTTC.

This clonotype was seen a handful of times. The chain has TRBV20-1 and TRBJ2-1; 11 positions match TRBD2. The ends lost 1 base at V and 7 bases at J; junction bases unmatched: 0. Germline CDR1 reads DFQATT; CDR2 reads SNEGSKA (reference sequence). The length of the CDR3 is 13 residues. The CDR3 is CSARGLAGNEQFF. CDR3 nucleotide sequence: TGCAGTGCTAGAGGACTAGCGGGGAATGAGCAGTTCTTC.

As regards this clonotype: Since a much larger clone is just one base distant, this may be a read error. The V and J genes are TRBV2 and TRBJ1-5; 9 bases agree with TRBD1. This CDR3 is built from 16 residues. The germline CDR1 and CDR2 sequences are SNHLY and FYNNEI. The DNA of the CDR3 is TGTGCCAACAGTAGAACAGGGGGCGCGGACAATCAGCCCCAGCATTTT. Residues: CANSRTGGADNQPQHF.

The V call is TRBV10-3, the J call TRBJ2-2; D is unclear. The CDR3 is 15 residues long. From germline, CDR1 is ENHRY and CDR2 SYGVKD. V lost 6 bases and J lost 0, with 11 bases in between. CDR3 in DNA: TGTGCCATCAGGGTAGTGGAAACGAACACCGGGGAGCTGTTTTTT. Protein sequence: CAIRVVETNTGELFF.

Worth noting for this clonotype: The junction does not match germline at one end; this may be a read error. The chain uses TRBV11-2 and TRBJ2-3, with D possibly TRBD2 on 5 matching bases. Germline values: CDR1 SGHAT, CDR2 FQNNGV. This CDR3 contains 12 residues. CDR3 protein: CTSGPWVDTQYF. Here the CDR3 DNA reads TGTACCAGCGGCCCCTGGGTGGATACGCAGTATTTT.

Only a few counts were recorded for this clonotype. The CDR3 carries no conserved terminal phenylalanine or tryptophan, so it likely arises from a read error. The CDR3 bases are TGCAGCGTTGGGACCTATGACGGTTCCTATGGCTACACCCTC. Its translation is CSVGTYDGSYGYTL. The chain uses TRBV29-1 and TRBJ1-2; no reliable D call. Trimming removed 4 bases at V and 4 bases at J, with 16 bases between. The CDR3 runs 14 residues. Germline V gene data show CDR1 as SQVTM and CDR2 as ANQGSEA.

This clonotype was detected only once. One end of the junction is discordant with germline, which a read error may explain. V gene TRBV4-2 combines with J gene TRBJ2-1; D possibly corresponds to TRBD1 (6 bases). CDR1 is LGHNA and CDR2 is YNFKEQ in the germline V gene. The CDR3 extends over 16 amino acids. CDR3: CASIQRGQRSYNEQFF. The DNA of the CDR3 is TGTGCCAGCATCCAACGCGGACAGCGCTCCTACAATGAGCAGTTCTTC.

CDR3 protein: CVNSYPTQNQPQHF. CDR3 DNA sequence: TGTGTCAACAGTTACCCTACCCAGAATCAGCCCCAGCATTTT. This chain joins TRBV6-2 or TRBV6-3 and TRBJ1-5; D unresolved. The CDR3 is 14 amino acids. CDR1 is MNHEY and CDR2 is SVGEGT in the germline V gene.

As regards this clonotype: Since the CDR3 does not end with the conserved phenylalanine or tryptophan, this likely comes from a read error. V and J are TRBV11-2 and TRBJ2-3; 9 bases fit TRBD1. This CDR3 has 17 residues. The germline V gene has CDR1 SGHAT and CDR2 FQNNGV. Written as DNA, the CDR3 is TGCGCCAGCAGCTTAGAGGTTCGGACAGGGGTCACAGATACACAGTATCTT. Translation: CASSLEVRTGVTDTQYL.